Shown below are 5 T cell receptor beta chains from a single sample sequenced in a study of patients and donors after allogeneic stem cell transplantation. TCRdb passed the RT-PCR reads through MiXCR, listing each CDR3 protein once. The top ten hold 5.5% to 6.5% of the sample, which has some 880,000 distinct CDR3 sequences, more than 15% seen once. The sequenced sample consisted of blood, either unsorted or a sorted T cell fraction (not recorded which). The receptors were sampled from a human donor who was either an allogeneic HSCT recipient or a stem cell or donor lymphocyte infusion donor (not recorded which). It is not recorded whose cells these are; they may come from a transplant donor.

V is TRBV6-2 or TRBV6-3 and J is TRBJ1-6, with D possibly TRBD1 on 6 matching bases. The V end lost 6 bases, the J end lost 5 bases, and 11 bases lay between the germline ends. CDR1 MNHEY and CDR2 SVGEGT come from the germline V gene. The CDR3 spans 14 residues. Written as DNA, the CDR3 is TGTGCCAGCAGCTACAGGGTGGATAATTCACCCCTCCACTTT. It yields the protein CASSYRVDNSPLHF.

V and J are TRBV6-5 and TRBJ1-1; D possibly corresponds to TRBD1 (6 bases). The V gene lost 0 bases and the J gene lost 5 bases, with 16 bases spanning the gap. The germline CDR1 and CDR2 sequences are MNHEY and SVGAGI. The CDR3 is 16 residues long. In DNA, the CDR3 is TGTGCCAGCAGTTACTCAGGCGCGGGGGCCAAAACTGAAGCTTTCTTT. Protein sequence: CASSYSGAGAKTEAFF.

J is TRBJ2-3 and V is TRBV6-5; tentatively, D is TRBD2 (6 bases). Per germline, CDR1 MNHEY and CDR2 SVGAGI. V lost 4 bases to trimming and J lost 9 bases, with 14 bases between them. The CDR3 is 13 residues long. CDR3 amino acids: CASSWGGGVTQYF. DNA for the CDR3: TGTGCCAGCAGTTGGGGCGGCGGGGTCACGCAGTATTTT.

This clonotype has a handful of counts. This rearrangement joins TRBV9 to TRBJ2-1; 7 bases agree with TRBD2. Germline loops: CDR1 SGDLS, CDR2 YYNGEE. The V gene end was trimmed by 3 bases and the J gene end by 2 bases; junction bases not matched to a gene: 5. CDR3 length: 15 residues. CDR3 sequence (DNA): TGTGCCAGCAGCGAGAGGGAGGGGACCTACAATGAGCAGTTCTTC. It codes for CASSEREGTYNEQFF.

The V and J genes are TRBV6-6 and TRBJ2-1; D perhaps matches TRBD1 (6 bases). This CDR3 contains 13 residues. CDR1 MNHNY and CDR2 SVGAGI come from the germline V gene (reference sequence). V lost 6 bases and J lost 7, with 13 bases in between. CDR3 loop: CASSPEQGNEQFF. As DNA, the CDR3 is TGTGCCAGCAGCCCTGAACAGGGAAATGAGCAGTTCTTC.